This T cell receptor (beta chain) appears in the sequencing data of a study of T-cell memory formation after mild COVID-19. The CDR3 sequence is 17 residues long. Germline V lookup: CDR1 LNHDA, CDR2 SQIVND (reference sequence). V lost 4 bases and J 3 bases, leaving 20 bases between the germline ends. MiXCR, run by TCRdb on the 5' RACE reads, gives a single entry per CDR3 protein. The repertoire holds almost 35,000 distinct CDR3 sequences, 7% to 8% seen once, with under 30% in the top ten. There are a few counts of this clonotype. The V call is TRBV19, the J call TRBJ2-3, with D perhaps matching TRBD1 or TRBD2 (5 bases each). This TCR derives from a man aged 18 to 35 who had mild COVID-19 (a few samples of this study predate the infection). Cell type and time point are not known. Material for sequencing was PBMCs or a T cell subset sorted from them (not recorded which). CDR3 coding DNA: TGTGCCAGTAGTAGGAATGGGGGACGCCTAGGGACAGATACGCAGTATTTT. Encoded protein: CASSRNGGRLGTDTQYF.